Listed below are T cell receptor beta chains from one sample, sequenced in a study of blood T cell repertoires in COVID-19. Libraries were prepared by immunoSEQ multiplex PCR; TCRdb keeps only in-frame clonotypes and omits some of them. This table holds around 140,000 clones, roughly three quarters found once. Material for sequencing was peripheral blood. Every receptor here comes from an older woman with acute or convalescent COVID-19. Both conserved end residues are part of each CDR3. A D gene is named only where the DNA matches it firmly. A clone size is listed for some rows: how often the clone was seen (once, few, many), or a class if it is expanded.

cdr3_nt | cdr3_aa | cdr3_length | j_call | v_call | d_call | clone_size
TGTGCCAGCAGCTTTAGCCGGGACAGGTCTTCACCCCTCCACTTT | CASSFSRDRSSPLHF | 15 | TRBJ1-6 | TRBV14 | TRBD1 | few
TGTGCCAGCAGTGAAACTTGGCGGGAGCGCGAGCAGTACTTC | CASSETWREREQYF | 14 | TRBJ2-7 | TRBV6-1 | TRBD2 | NA
TGTGCCATCAGTGGCGCTAGGGGGACAGGGGTCTACAATGAGCAGTTCTTC | CAISGARGTGVYNEQFF | 17 | TRBJ2-1 | TRBV10-3 | TRBD1 | NA
TGTGCCAGCAGCTCCTGGGGAGGGCAAGAGACCCAGTACTTC | CASSSWGGQETQYF | 14 | TRBJ2-5 | TRBV7-3 | TRBD2 | NA
TGTGCCACCAGTGAAGCAGGGGTAGGGAGTCAGCCCCAGCATTTT | CATSEAGVGSQPQHF | 15 | TRBJ1-5 | TRBV24-1 | NA | NA
TGTGCCTGGAGTCGCAGGGGGACAGAAGGTGCTGGAAACACCATATATTTT | CAWSRRGTEGAGNTIYF | 17 | TRBJ1-3 | TRBV30 | TRBD1 | few
TGTGCCAGCAGCCAAGGATTACAACGTCATGGTGTGAACACTGAAGCTTTCTTT | CASSQGLQRHGVNTEAFF | 18 | TRBJ1-1 | TRBV3-1/TRBV3-2 | NA | NA
TGTGCCAGCAGCTTAACGGGGGGGCTTGGTTCACCCCTCCACTTT | CASSLTGGLGSPLHF | 15 | TRBJ1-6 | TRBV7-3 | NA | few
TGCGCCAGCAGCTGGGATGGGAGAAGGGGGGAGACCCAGTACTTC | CASSWDGRRGETQYF | 15 | TRBJ2-5 | TRBV5-1 | NA | NA
TGTGCCAGCAACCACCGCGGGACAGCCACCTACGAGCAGTACTTC | CASNHRGTATYEQYF | 15 | TRBJ2-7 | TRBV6-6 | NA | NA
TGTGCCAGCACCCCGGACAGTGGAGGCTACACCTTC | CASTPDSGGYTF | 12 | TRBJ1-2 | TRBV6-5 | NA | NA
TGTGCCAGCAGCACCACAGGGTTAGGCGAGCAGTACTTC | CASSTTGLGEQYF | 13 | TRBJ2-7 | TRBV7-2 | NA | NA
TGTGCCAGCAGCTTTCGGACAGGGCGGCAGTTCTTC | CASSFRTGRQFF | 12 | TRBJ2-1 | TRBV7-9 | TRBD1 | NA
TGTGCCAGCAGTGATAGGGGTAGGGATAATTCACCCCTCCACTTT | CASSDRGRDNSPLHF | 15 | TRBJ1-6 | TRBV2 | NA | NA
TGCAGTGCTAGTCCCCTCACTAGCTCCTACAATGAGCAGTTCTTC | CSASPLTSSYNEQFF | 15 | TRBJ2-1 | TRBV20-1 | NA | NA
TGTGCCAGCAGCGAGACAGGATTCGGAAACACCATATATTTT | CASSETGFGNTIYF | 14 | TRBJ1-3 | TRBV9 | NA | NA
TGTGCCAGCAGTACGACCGGGAGGTTTGGCACAGATACGCAGTATTTT | CASSTTGRFGTDTQYF | 16 | TRBJ2-3 | TRBV28 | TRBD2 | NA
TGTGCCAGCAGGATTCTAGCGGGGCGAAACACCGGGGAGCTGTTTTTT | CASRILAGRNTGELFF | 16 | TRBJ2-2 | TRBV2 | TRBD2 | NA
TGTGCCAGCAGTTTCCCTAGCTCCTACAATGAGCAGTTCTTC | CASSFPSSYNEQFF | 14 | TRBJ2-1 | TRBV27 | NA | NA
TGTGCCTGGAGCCTTTACAGGGCCTCCTCGGGGGAGCAGTACTTC | CAWSLYRASSGEQYF | 15 | TRBJ2-7 | TRBV30 | NA | NA
TGCGCCAGCAGCCAAGTTAGAGATGAGCAGTTCTTC | CASSQVRDEQFF | 12 | TRBJ2-1 | TRBV4-1 | NA | NA
TGTGCCATCAGTGACACAGTTACCCTTGCTGAAGCTTTCTTT | CAISDTVTLAEAFF | 14 | TRBJ1-1 | TRBV10-3 | NA | NA
TGTGCTAGCAGCTTAGCGCCCCCGGGGAACTCTTACAATGAGCAGTTCTTC | CASSLAPPGNSYNEQFF | 17 | TRBJ2-1 | TRBV7-7 | NA | NA
TGTGCCAGCAGTTTACGAACAGGGGTTCTGAACACTGAAGCTTTCTTT | CASSLRTGVLNTEAFF | 16 | TRBJ1-1 | TRBV28 | TRBD1 | NA
TGCGCCAGCAGTCACAGCAGGGGAATCTACGAGCAGTACTTC | CASSHSRGIYEQYF | 14 | TRBJ2-7 | TRBV5-1 | NA | once
TGTGCCAGCAGTAGAGCGGGCACAGATACGCAGTATTTT | CASSRAGTDTQYF | 13 | TRBJ2-3 | TRBV3-1/TRBV3-2 | NA | NA
TGTGCCAGCAATACTCCCGGACTTTCTGGCTACGAGCAGTACTTC | CASNTPGLSGYEQYF | 15 | TRBJ2-7 | TRBV28 | NA | NA
TGTGCCAGCAGCCCACCAGACAGGGGATTCACTGAAGCTTTCTTT | CASSPPDRGFTEAFF | 15 | TRBJ1-1 | TRBV28 | TRBD1 | NA
TGTGCCAGCAGTTTATGGGGACTAGCGGGAGATAGTGAGCAGTACTTC | CASSLWGLAGDSEQYF | 16 | TRBJ2-7 | TRBV28 | TRBD2 | few
TGTGCCAGTAGCGCGCTCCAGGGGGCGCGATATGGCTACACCTTC | CASSALQGARYGYTF | 15 | TRBJ1-2 | TRBV19 | TRBD1 | NA
TGTGCCAGCAGTGAGACAGGGGGCACCTACGAGCAGTACTTC | CASSETGGTYEQYF | 14 | TRBJ2-7 | TRBV25-1 | TRBD1 | NA
TGTGCCAGCAGCTTGGGCCTAGCGGGGTCGAGTCAGTTCTTC | CASSLGLAGSSQFF | 14 | TRBJ2-1 | TRBV5-4 | TRBD2 | NA
TGCGCCAGCAGCAGGGACTCCAGCTCCTACGAGCAGTACTTC | CASSRDSSSYEQYF | 14 | TRBJ2-7 | TRBV5-1 | NA | NA
TGTGCCAGTTCCGCGACAGACTCCTACGAGCAGTACTTC | CASSATDSYEQYF | 13 | TRBJ2-7 | TRBV28 | NA | NA
TGTGCCAGCAGCGAATCTAGCGGCTGGGGTGGCGAGCAGTACTTC | CASSESSGWGGEQYF | 15 | TRBJ2-7 | TRBV5-4 | TRBD2 | NA
TGCGCCAGCAGCACGTTTGGGACAGCCGTCGGGGCTTTCTTT | CASSTFGTAVGAFF | 14 | TRBJ1-1 | TRBV5-1 | TRBD1 | NA
TGTGCCAGCATTGACAGGGGTGACACTGAAGCTTTCTTT | CASIDRGDTEAFF | 13 | TRBJ1-1 | TRBV12-3/TRBV12-4 | TRBD1 | few
TGTGCCAGCTCCCCGGGTTTGGGAGAGACCCAGTACTTC | CASSPGLGETQYF | 13 | TRBJ2-5 | TRBV18 | NA | NA
TGTGCCAGCAGCTTAGACGGTAATAGCGAGGAGACCCAGTACTTC | CASSLDGNSEETQYF | 15 | TRBJ2-5 | TRBV11-2 | NA | NA
TGCGCCAGCAGCCCCGAGGTGGCCGGGGAGCTGTTTTTT | CASSPEVAGELFF | 13 | TRBJ2-2 | TRBV5-1 | NA | NA
TGTGCCTGGAGTCCCAGGGGCTATGGCTACACCTTC | CAWSPRGYGYTF | 12 | TRBJ1-2 | TRBV30 | NA | NA
TGTGCCAGCAGCTGGGACAGGGCTAACTATGGCTACACCTTC | CASSWDRANYGYTF | 14 | TRBJ1-2 | TRBV11-1 | TRBD1 | NA
TGTGCCAGCGGGGCAGGGACTACAAGGGTCGATGAGCAGTTCTTC | CASGAGTTRVDEQFF | 15 | TRBJ2-1 | TRBV28 | TRBD2 | NA
TGTGCCAGCAGCAGCAGACAGAACACCGGGGAGCTGTTTTTT | CASSSRQNTGELFF | 14 | TRBJ2-2 | TRBV3-1/TRBV3-2 | NA | NA
TGTGCCAGCAGCTTAGCCTTAGCCACAGATACGCAGTATTTT | CASSLALATDTQYF | 14 | TRBJ2-3 | TRBV11-1 | NA | few
TGTGCCACCAGCAGGGGCTGGACAGGATCCTACGAGCAGTACTTC | CATSRGWTGSYEQYF | 15 | TRBJ2-7 | TRBV15 | TRBD1 | NA
TGTGCCAGCAGTAGGACAGTGAATGAGCAGTTCTTC | CASSRTVNEQFF | 12 | TRBJ2-1 | TRBV27 | NA | NA
TGTGCCAGCAGTCCGGGGTGGGGGGGGAACACTGAAGCTTTCTTT | CASSPGWGGNTEAFF | 15 | TRBJ1-1 | TRBV27 | NA | NA
TGTGCCAGCAGCGTTAGCGGGAAACTGAGCAATGAGCAGTTCTTC | CASSVSGKLSNEQFF | 15 | TRBJ2-1 | TRBV9 | TRBD2 | NA
TGTGCCAGCAGTGACATGGCAGGGAGCGGGGATAGCAATCAGCCCCAGCATTTT | CASSDMAGSGDSNQPQHF | 18 | TRBJ1-5 | TRBV6-4 | NA | NA
TGTGCCAGCAGCTATGCGGCGGACAGGACCCGTAATTCACCCCTCCACTTT | CASSYAADRTRNSPLHF | 17 | TRBJ1-6 | TRBV27 | TRBD1 | NA
TGTGCCAGCTCACCACGGAGGGACACTGAAGCTTTCTTT | CASSPRRDTEAFF | 13 | TRBJ1-1 | TRBV18 | NA | once
TGTGCCAGCAGCGTATTACTAGCGGGAGATACGCAGTATTTT | CASSVLLAGDTQYF | 14 | TRBJ2-3 | TRBV9 | TRBD2 | NA
TGTGCCAGCAGCCGCACTAGCGGGAGCTCCTACAATGAGCAGTTCTTC | CASSRTSGSSYNEQFF | 16 | TRBJ2-1 | TRBV7-9 | TRBD2 | few
TGTGCCTGGAGTGTCGGACAGGGGACAGATACGCAGTATTTT | CAWSVGQGTDTQYF | 14 | TRBJ2-3 | TRBV30 | TRBD1 | once
TGCAGCGTTGAATTCTTCAGGAGGGAGACCCAGTACTTC | CSVEFFRRETQYF | 13 | TRBJ2-5 | TRBV29-1 | NA | NA
TGCGCCAGCAGCCCCCGACTAGAGACTTTGTCGGATAGCTTCTACAATGAGCAGTTCTTC | CASSPRLETLSDSFYNEQFF | 20 | TRBJ2-1 | TRBV4-1 | NA | NA